A selection of T cell receptor beta chains follows, all from one sample in a study of CD8 T cells in ankylosing spondylitis. TCRdb re-derived calls from the 5' RACE reads in MiXCR, one entry per CDR3 protein. Counted here are 450,000 or so distinct CDR3 sequences, approximately 26% occurring once; the ten biggest clones make up 0.75% to 0.9%. Sequences were obtained from blood, either unsorted or a sorted T cell fraction (not recorded which). The receptors stem from a male donor with ankylosing spondylitis. CDR3s include the opening cysteine and the closing phenylalanine or tryptophan. A D gene is named only where the DNA matches it firmly. Clone size is given for some rows only: seen once, a few or many times, or a class if the clone is expanded.

clone size	D gene	J gene	V gene	CDR3 DNA	CDR3 protein
few	TRBD1	TRBJ2-7	TRBV5-1	TGCGCCAGCAGCCCAAGGACAGGGGTGAGTGAGCAGTACTTC	CASSPRTGVSEQYF
-	TRBD2	TRBJ2-1	TRBV5-1	TGCGCCAGCAGCCTGGCCCCTAGCGGGAGCTACAATGAGCAGTTCTTC	CASSLAPSGSYNEQFF
-	-	TRBJ1-4	TRBV5-1	TGCGCCAGCAGCTTGTCCCCGTCGGAGGAAAAACTGTTTTTT	CASSLSPSEEKLFF
-	TRBD2	TRBJ2-2	TRBV20-1	TGCAGTGCTAGATTAGCGGGAGGTGCGGCCACCGGGGAGCTGTTTTTT	CSARLAGGAATGELFF
-	-	TRBJ1-1	TRBV15	TGTGCCACCAGCAGCGGTATGAACACTGAAGCTTTCTTT	CATSSGMNTEAFF
-	TRBD2	TRBJ2-3	TRBV12-3/TRBV12-4	TGTGCCAGCAGCAGACTAGCGGGAGACCTCGGAGATACGCAGTATTTT	CASSRLAGDLGDTQYF
-	-	TRBJ2-5	TRBV20-1	TGCAGTGCCCTACGGGACTCGAGTTTGACCCAGTACTTC	CSALRDSSLTQYF
once	TRBD1	TRBJ2-7	TRBV5-4	TGTGCCAGCAGCCGGGAGGGGACAGGGGTCGAGCAGTACTTC	CASSREGTGVEQYF
few	-	TRBJ2-1	TRBV12-3/TRBV12-4	TGTGCCAGCAGTTTGGGGGGAGGTGACGATGAGCAGTTCTTC	CASSLGGGDDEQFF
-	-	TRBJ2-5	TRBV20-1	TGCAGTGCTAGAGACAGGGAGAGTCAAGAGACCCAGTACTTC	CSARDRESQETQYF
-	TRBD1	TRBJ1-4	TRBV29-1	TGCAGCGTTGGCGGGACAGGGGCCCGTAATGAAAAACTGTTTTTT	CSVGGTGARNEKLFF
-	-	TRBJ2-1	TRBV3-1	TGTGCCAGCAGCCAAGACAGGGGGGATGACAATGAGCAGTTCTTC	CASSQDRGDDNEQFF
few	-	TRBJ2-3	TRBV12-3/TRBV12-4	TGTGCCAGCAGTCCCGCGGGGAGGTTCGCAGATACGCAGTATTTT	CASSPAGRFADTQYF
-	TRBD2	TRBJ2-4	TRBV20-1	TGCAGTGCTGGGCTAGCGGGAGACGGTGGAAACATTCAGTACTTC	CSAGLAGDGGNIQYF
-	TRBD1	TRBJ2-1	TRBV24-1	TGTGCCACCAGTGATTTCGACAGGGGGCCTAATGAGCAGTTCTTC	CATSDFDRGPNEQFF
once	-	TRBJ2-6	TRBV27	TGTGCCAGCAGTCCAAAGGGACTCCAGGGCACTTCTGGGGCCAACGTCCTGACTTTC	CASSPKGLQGTSGANVLTF
few	TRBD1	TRBJ2-7	TRBV15	TGTGCCACCAGCAGTGGACAGGGGTTTGCGTACGAGCAGTACTTC	CATSSGQGFAYEQYF
-	TRBD1	TRBJ1-4	TRBV5-1	TGCGCCAGCAGCCCCCGGACAGGGGATGAAAAACTGTTTTTT	CASSPRTGDEKLFF
-	-	TRBJ1-1	TRBV6-1	TGTGCCAGCAGAGCCCCCGGTGCGAACACTGAAGCTTTCTTT	CASRAPGANTEAFF
-	TRBD2	TRBJ2-2	TRBV9	TGTGCCAGCAGCCCAAGGCTAGCGGGAGGGCCCGACACCGGGGAGCTGTTTTTT	CASSPRLAGGPDTGELFF
few	-	TRBJ2-1	TRBV20-1	TGCAGTGCCCTTGATTGGGAGGGGGGGGCCAATGAGCAGTTCTTC	CSALDWEGGANEQFF
-	TRBD2	TRBJ2-5	TRBV5-1	TGCGCCAGCAGCTACTGGACTAGCGAACGGGAGACCCAGTACTTC	CASSYWTSERETQYF
many	-	TRBJ2-6	TRBV7-9	TGTGCCAGCATGGTCTCTGGGGCCAACGTCCTGACTTTC	CASMVSGANVLTF
-	-	TRBJ2-2	TRBV27	TGTGCCAGCAGTTTATCGCCCCTCAGGGCGGGCACCGGGGAGCTGTTTTTT	CASSLSPLRAGTGELFF
-	-	TRBJ2-1	TRBV24-1	TGTGCCACCAGTGGTTCTAGCGGACAGAGCTCCTACAATGAGCAGTTCTTC	CATSGSSGQSSYNEQFF
few	-	TRBJ1-1	TRBV20-1	TGCAGTGCTAGAAGCCTGGGGGCGAACACTGAAGCTTTCTTT	CSARSLGANTEAFF
few	-	TRBJ1-2	TRBV3-1	TGTGCCAGCAGCCAGTCTCGGGACTATGGCTACACCTTC	CASSQSRDYGYTF
-	TRBD2	TRBJ2-3	TRBV5-1	TGCGCCAGCAGCCCCTCCGGGAGGGCCTTGGCAGATACGCAGTATTTT	CASSPSGRALADTQYF
-	TRBD1	TRBJ1-2	TRBV7-9	TGTGCCAGCAGCTTAGCGGACAGGGGGACCTATGGCTACACCTTC	CASSLADRGTYGYTF
-	-	TRBJ2-3	TRBV7-9	TGTGCCAGCAGCTTACATAGCGGCACAGATACGCAGTATTTT	CASSLHSGTDTQYF
-	-	TRBJ2-7	TRBV6-2/TRBV6-3	TGTGCCAGCAGTTTGAAGGGCGAGCAGTACTTC	CASSLKGEQYF
few	-	TRBJ2-1	TRBV3-1	TGTGCCAGCAGCCACGTTGCCTGGCTCGAGCAGTTCTTC	CASSHVAWLEQFF
-	-	TRBJ2-7	TRBV2	TGTGCCAGCAATTACAGGGAGCTTGTCGACGAGCAGTACTTC	CASNYRELVDEQYF
-	TRBD1	TRBJ2-5	TRBV7-2	TGTGCCAGCAGCCAACGCGCGGACAGGCAAGAGACCCAGTACTTC	CASSQRADRQETQYF
-	-	TRBJ2-2	TRBV12-3/TRBV12-4	TGTGCCAGCAGTTTAGAAGGGTACACCGGGGAGCTGTTTTTT	CASSLEGYTGELFF
few	TRBD1	TRBJ1-5	TRBV27	TGTGCCAGCAGTTCTGGACAGGGGGCTTCTGGTCGGGCCCAGCATTTT	CASSSGQGASGRAQHF
-	-	TRBJ1-2	TRBV15	TGTGCCACCAGCAGAGATCAGGGAAATGGCTACACCTTC	CATSRDQGNGYTF
-	-	TRBJ2-1	TRBV24-1	TGTGCCACCAGTGCTCTATCTGGAGGGGGAGGGGACCACAATGAGCAGTTCTTC	CATSALSGGGGDHNEQFF
-	-	TRBJ2-1	TRBV7-9	TGTGCCAGCAGCTTCACCTCTCAGGGTGTAAGAAGCAATGAGCAGTTCTTC	CASSFTSQGVRSNEQFF
few	-	TRBJ2-7	TRBV7-9	TGTGCCAGCAGCTTAGCGCCGAAGAGCTCCTACGAGCAGTACTTC	CASSLAPKSSYEQYF
few	-	TRBJ2-1	TRBV20-1	TGCAGTGCTAACACCCTTCAGGGCTACAATGAGCAGTTCTTC	CSANTLQGYNEQFF
-	-	TRBJ2-3	TRBV6-4	TGTGCCAGCAGTTTATCAGGGGACACAGATACGCAGTATTTT	CASSLSGDTDTQYF
-	-	TRBJ1-5	TRBV20-1	TGCAGTGCTAGAGGTGAGGGAGGCAATCAGCCCCAGCATTTT	CSARGEGGNQPQHF
-	-	TRBJ2-6	TRBV10-3	TGTGCCATCAGTGAAGGCACCTCTGGGGCCAACGTCCTGACTTTC	CAISEGTSGANVLTF
-	TRBD1	TRBJ2-1	TRBV11-3	TGTGCCAGCAGCTTAGGACAGGGGGCGGACAATGAGCAGTTCTTC	CASSLGQGADNEQFF
-	TRBD1	TRBJ1-1	TRBV3-1	TGTGCCAGCAGCCAAGATTACGGACAGGGAACCACTGAAGCTTTCTTT	CASSQDYGQGTTEAFF
few	-	TRBJ2-5	TRBV2	TGTGCCAGTTGGGGAGGAAGTCAAGAGACCCAGTACTTC	CASWGGSQETQYF
few	-	TRBJ2-1	TRBV24-1	TGTGCCACCAGTGATCCCGCACACTGGAGGCAGTTCTTC	CATSDPAHWRQFF
few	TRBD2	TRBJ2-1	TRBV2	TGTGCCAGCCGCCGGGAGGGCTTAAATGAGCAGTTCTTC	CASRREGLNEQFF
many	-	TRBJ2-3	TRBV5-1	TGCGCCAGCAGCTTGGATGGCTACCCCCCAGATACGCAGTATTTT	CASSLDGYPPDTQYF
-	TRBD2	TRBJ2-1	TRBV11-2	TGTGCCAGCAGCTTAAGGCAGACTAGCGGGACTATCTCCTACAATGAGCAGTTCTTC	CASSLRQTSGTISYNEQFF
-	-	TRBJ2-5	TRBV5-1	TGCGCCAGCAGCTTGAACAGTCCGAGAGGGGAGACCCAGTACTTC	CASSLNSPRGETQYF
few	TRBD2	TRBJ2-1	TRBV9	TGTGCCAGCAGCGGACTAGCGGAAATCTACAATGAGCAGTTCTTC	CASSGLAEIYNEQFF
-	-	TRBJ2-3	TRBV18	TGTGCCAGCTCACCATTAGGAATCGCCACAGATACGCAGTATTTT	CASSPLGIATDTQYF
-	-	TRBJ1-2	TRBV5-1	TGCGCCAGCAGCCCCCTCGGCGGGGGGGACTATGGCTACACCTTC	CASSPLGGGDYGYTF
few	-	TRBJ2-1	TRBV29-1	TGCAGCGGGGCTCACGGGGCGCTCCGGTTCTTC	CSGAHGALRFF